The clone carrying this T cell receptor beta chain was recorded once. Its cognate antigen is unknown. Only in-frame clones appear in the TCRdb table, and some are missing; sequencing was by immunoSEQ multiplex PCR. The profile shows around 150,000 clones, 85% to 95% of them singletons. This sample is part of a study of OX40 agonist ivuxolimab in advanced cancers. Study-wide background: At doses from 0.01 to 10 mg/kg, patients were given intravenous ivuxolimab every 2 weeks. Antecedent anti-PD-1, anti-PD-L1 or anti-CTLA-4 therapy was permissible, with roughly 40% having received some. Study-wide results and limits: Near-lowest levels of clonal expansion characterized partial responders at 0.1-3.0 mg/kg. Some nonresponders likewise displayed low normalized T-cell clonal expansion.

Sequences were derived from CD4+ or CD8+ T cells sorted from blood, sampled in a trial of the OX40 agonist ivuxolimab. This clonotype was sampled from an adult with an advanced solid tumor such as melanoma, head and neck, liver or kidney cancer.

The DNA of the CDR3 is TGTGCTAGTGCCTGGAGAGGGGGAAATCAGCCCCAGCATTTT. This gives the protein CASAWRGGNQPQHF. The rearrangement joins TRBV12-5 to TRBJ1-5, with D possibly matching TRBD1 (6 bases). Germline-derived CDR1 and CDR2 are LGHNT and FRNRAP. V was clipped by 7 bases and J by 4 bases, with 14 bases between them. The CDR3 covers 14 residues.